This T cell receptor beta chain derives from a study of T cells in tuberculosis. Here immunoSEQ multiplex PCR was the method, and the copy in TCRdb shows in-frame clones only, minus some. The sample has approximately 20,000 clones, around 97% seen once. General study findings and limits: Smaller alpha distances in active tuberculosis partly reflected shorter CDR3-alpha lengths.

Latent tuberculosis screening used tuberculin skin test and IGRA at entry. On average roughly 92,000 T cells per donor were immunosequenced. On this clone: As yet, its antigen is unknown.

The CDR3 length is 17 residues. Per germline, CDR1 SGHTA and CDR2 FQGTGA. The V end was cut by 5 bases, the J end by 5 bases, with 21 bases between. Sequencing was carried out using PBMCs. This clonotype originated in a donor aged 10 to 29 with latent tuberculosis or without tuberculosis infection. The chain joins TRBV7-3 to TRBJ2-2, with D tentatively TRBD1 (6 bases). DNA for the CDR3: TGTGCCAGCAGCCCGATGGGGGCAGGGCCGGGGACCGGGGAGCTGTTTTTT. Translated: CASSPMGAGPGTGELFF.